This TCR beta chain was recovered during a study of identical twins. CDR1 is SQVTM and CDR2 is ANQGSEA in the germline V gene. The germline V and J ends were trimmed by 2 bases and 4 bases, with 15 bases remaining between them. The CDR3 loop spans 14 amino acids. TCRdb redid the calling of the 5' RACE reads with MiXCR, one entry per CDR3 protein. The top ten hold over 1.5% of the sample, which has over 550,000 distinct CDR3 sequences, 7.1% seen once. This sample was also put to use in a study of yellow fever vaccine responses in identical twins.

The sequenced material came from PBMCs. This clonotype was obtained from a woman aged 18-29 years in good health. This chain links TRBV29-1 with TRBJ2-7, with D possibly being TRBD1 (7 bases). The CDR3 spells CSVEMWRGRYEQYF. The CDR3 coding sequence is TGCAGCGTTGAAATGTGGAGGGGGCGGTACGAGCAGTACTTC.